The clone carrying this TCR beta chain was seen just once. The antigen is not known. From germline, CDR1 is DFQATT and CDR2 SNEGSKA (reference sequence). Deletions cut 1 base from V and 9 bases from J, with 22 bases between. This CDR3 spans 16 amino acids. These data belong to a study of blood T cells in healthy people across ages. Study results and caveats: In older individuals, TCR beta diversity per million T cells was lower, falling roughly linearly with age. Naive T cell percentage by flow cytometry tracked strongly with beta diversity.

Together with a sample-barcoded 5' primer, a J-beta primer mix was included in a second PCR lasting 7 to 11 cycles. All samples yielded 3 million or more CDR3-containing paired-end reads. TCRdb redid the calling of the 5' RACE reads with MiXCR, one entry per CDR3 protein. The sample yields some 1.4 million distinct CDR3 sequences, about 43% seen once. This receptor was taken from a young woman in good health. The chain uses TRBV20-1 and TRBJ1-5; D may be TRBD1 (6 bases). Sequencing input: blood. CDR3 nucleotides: TGCAGTGCTAGAGTTTTACAGGGCCCAGGAACCGGGCCCCAGCATTTT. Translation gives CSARVLQGPGTGPQHF.